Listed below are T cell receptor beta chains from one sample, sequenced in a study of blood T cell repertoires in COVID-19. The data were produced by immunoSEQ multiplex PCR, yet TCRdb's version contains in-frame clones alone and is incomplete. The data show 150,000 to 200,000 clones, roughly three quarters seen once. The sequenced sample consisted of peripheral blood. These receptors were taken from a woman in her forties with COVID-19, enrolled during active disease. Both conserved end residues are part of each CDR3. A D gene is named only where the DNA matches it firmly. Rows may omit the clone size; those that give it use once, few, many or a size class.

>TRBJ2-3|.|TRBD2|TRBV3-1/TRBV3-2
TGTGCCAGCAGCCAACCCGGACTAGCGGGAGCAGAAACAGATACGCAGTATTTT
CASSQPGLAGAETDTQYF
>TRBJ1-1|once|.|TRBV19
TGTGCCAGTTTCGTTGGGGGGGAGGGGAACACTGAAGCTTTCTTT
CASFVGGEGNTEAFF
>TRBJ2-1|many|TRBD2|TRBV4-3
TGCGCCAGCAGCCAACCTAGCGGAGGGTTAAATGAGCAGTTCTTC
CASSQPSGGLNEQFF
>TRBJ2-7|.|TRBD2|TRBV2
TGTGCCAGCAATGTACTAGCGCGCGAGCAGTACTTC
CASNVLAREQYF
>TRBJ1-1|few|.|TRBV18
TGTGCCAGTTCACCAGGTACAGGGAAGTTGAACACTGAAGCTTTCTTT
CASSPGTGKLNTEAFF
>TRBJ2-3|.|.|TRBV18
TGTGCCAGCTCACCAATCAGGGCCAGCGCGCACACAGATACGCAGTATTTT
CASSPIRASAHTDTQYF
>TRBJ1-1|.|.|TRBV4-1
TGCGCCAGCAGCGAACTAGACGCTGAAGCTTTCTTT
CASSELDAEAFF
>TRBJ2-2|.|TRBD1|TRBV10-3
TGTGCCATCAGTGATCAACAGGGGGCGAACACCGGGGAGCTGTTTTTT
CAISDQQGANTGELFF
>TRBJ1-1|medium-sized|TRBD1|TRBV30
TGTGCCTGGGGGAGACAGGGACACACTGAAGCTTTCTTT
CAWGRQGHTEAFF
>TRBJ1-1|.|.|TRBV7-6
TGTGCCAGCAGCTTAATGGGCGGGAGGGAGAGTGAAGCTTTCTTT
CASSLMGGRESEAFF
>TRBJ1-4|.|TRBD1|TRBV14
TGTGCCAGCAGCCAAGACCAGGGGGCAAGGGAAAAACTGTTTTTT
CASSQDQGAREKLFF
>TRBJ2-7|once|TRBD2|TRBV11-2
TGTGCCAGCAGCCCGTTCCGACTAGCGGGCTACGAGCAGTACTTC
CASSPFRLAGYEQYF
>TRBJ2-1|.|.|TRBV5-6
TGTGCCAGCAGCTTGGGGCCAAACAATGAGCAGTTCTTC
CASSLGPNNEQFF
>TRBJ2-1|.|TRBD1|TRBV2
TGTGCCAGCAGTACCAGGACAGGGCGAAATGAGCAGTTCTTC
CASSTRTGRNEQFF
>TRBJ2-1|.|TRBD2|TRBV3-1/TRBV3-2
TGTGCCAGCAGCCAAGCCCCTAGCGGGCTCGGGCAGTTCTTC
CASSQAPSGLGQFF